These 14 T cell receptor beta chains were all obtained from the same sample, sequenced in a study of chemoradiotherapy in HPV16-positive cancers. Method: immunoSEQ multiplex PCR; TCRdb's copy keeps in-frame clones and lacks some. The profile shows about 32,000 clones, 88% of them singletons. The specimen comprised blood, sampled from a patient who underwent chemoradiotherapy. The receptor set was obtained from a human donor with HPV-associated anogenital cancer.

The V gene is TRBV5-4, the J gene TRBJ2-5; D ambiguous. This CDR3 has 12 amino acids. Germline CDR1 and CDR2: SGHNT and YYREEE (reference sequence). Trimming took off 4 bases at V and 5 bases at J, with 9 bases between the two ends. The CDR3 DNA follows: TGTGCCAGCAGCATGAAGGCGGAGACCCAGTACTTC. It encodes CASSMKAETQYF.

The rearrangement links TRBV4-1 to TRBJ2-1; 9 nucleotides align to TRBD2. The germline V gene encodes CDR1 MGHRA and CDR2 YSYEKL. This CDR3 comprises 17 residues. With V trimmed by 1 base and J by 10 bases, 14 bases remained unmatched. The DNA for the CDR3 is TGCGCCAGCAGCCAAGTTGTGGCTAGCGGGACACAGGAGGAGCAGTTCTTC. Translation: CASSQVVASGTQEEQFF.

The rearrangement links TRBV18 to TRBJ2-3, with 9 bases lining up with TRBD2. Germline trimming cut 0 bases from V and 8 bases from J; bases unmatched to any gene: 12. The germline V gene encodes CDR1 KGHSH and CDR2 LQKENI. CDR3 length equals 17 residues. CDR3 in DNA: TGTGCCAGCTCACCACCGATGATAGCGGGAGATCCAGGTACGCAGTATTTT. Translated, it gives CASSPPMIAGDPGTQYF.

This clone showed up just once. The J gene is TRBJ1-1, the V gene TRBV7-6; 10 bases line up with TRBD1. The germline V gene has CDR1 SGHVS and CDR2 FNYEAQ. This CDR3 region has 14 residues. J gave up 12 bases and V 1 base, and 8 bases lay outside the gene matches. CDR3 loop: CASSLDMRTGGTFF. CDR3 DNA: TGTGCCAGCAGCTTAGATATGAGGACAGGGGGAACTTTCTTT.

The chain has TRBV5-4 and TRBJ1-5; the D gene is possibly TRBD1 (6 bases). Germline V gene lookup returns CDR1 SGHNT and CDR2 YYREEE (reference sequence). The CDR3 loop spans 14 amino acids. V was pared by 1 base and J by 6 bases, with 11 bases between. For the CDR3, the DNA is TGTGCCAGCAGCTTGCGGGGGGCAGGTCAGCCCCAGCATTTT. Translated, it gives CASSLRGAGQPQHF.

This rearrangement joins TRBV10-1 to TRBJ2-5; D remains ambiguous. The CDR3 totals 13 residues. The germline gives CDR1 WNHNN, CDR2 SYGVQD (reference sequence). The V and J ends lost 5 bases and 3 bases respectively, with 10 bases between them. CDR3 in amino acids: CASSRTQEETQYF. DNA for the CDR3: TGCGCCAGCAGTCGCACCCAAGAAGAGACCCAGTACTTC.

Of note for this clone: A junction boundary mismatches the germline segment, possibly from a read error. The chain couples TRBV11-3 to TRBJ1-4; D is unclear. The germline CDR1 and CDR2 sequences are SGHNT and YENEEA. The CDR3 spans 11 residues. The CDR3 bases are TGTGCCAGCAGCCAAGGTAAACGGACCCTTTTT. Translation: CASSQGKRTLF.

This clone was observed a handful of times. This chain connects TRBV6-5 to TRBJ2-7, with unresolved D. The V gene lost 5 bases and the J gene lost 3 bases, with 11 bases spanning the gap. Germline assignment: CDR1 MNHEY and CDR2 SVGAGI. The CDR3 is made up of 13 amino acids. This CDR3 is CASSLGPNYEQYF. DNA of the CDR3: TGTGCCAGCAGTCTCGGGCCCAACTACGAGCAGTACTTC.

CDR3 sequence: CASSEGEVTGELFF. Written as DNA, the CDR3 is TGTGCCAGCAGTGAAGGGGAGGTAACCGGGGAGCTGTTTTTT. The chain links TRBV6-1 to TRBJ2-2, with a weak D call TRBD2 (6 bases). The germline V gene has CDR1 MNHNS and CDR2 SASEGT. V lost 1 base and J lost 5, with 8 bases in between. This CDR3 is built from 14 residues.

The rearrangement joins TRBV9 to TRBJ2-5; possibly TRBD1 or TRBD2 for D (5 bases each). V lost 0 bases and J lost 0, with 9 bases in between. The CDR3 sequence is 15 residues long. The germline V gene encodes CDR1 SGDLS and CDR2 YYNGEE. The CDR3 protein is CASSVVGVNQETQYF. CDR3 DNA sequence: TGTGCCAGCAGCGTAGTGGGGGTCAACCAAGAGACCCAGTACTTC.

This clone was seen once. This chain links TRBV25-1 with TRBJ2-7; tentatively, D is TRBD1 (5 bases). The CDR3 totals 11 residues. From germline, CDR1 is MGHDK and CDR2 SYGVNS. The V gene lost 6 bases and the J gene lost 6 bases, with 9 bases spanning the gap. The CDR3 DNA reads as TGTGCCAGCAGCCAGGGTGGCGAGCAGTACTTC. Its translation is CASSQGGEQYF.

The rearrangement links TRBV6-5 to TRBJ1-2, with D unclear. Germline CDR1 MNHEY, CDR2 SVGAGI. The CDR3 is 13 residues long. V was pared by 7 bases and J by 1 base, with 10 bases between. CDR3 coding DNA: TGTGCCAGCAATGACAACTTTAACTATGGCTACACCTTC. Amino acid sequence: CASNDNFNYGYTF.

The rearrangement joins TRBV29-1 to TRBJ1-4; 7 bases are shared with TRBD1. The V and J ends lost 5 bases and 7 bases, in that order; junction bases with no gene match: 7. This CDR3 spans 13 amino acids. Per germline, CDR1 SQVTM and CDR2 ANQGSEA. This CDR3 is CSVQRGQGEKLFF. The CDR3 bases are TGCAGCGTTCAAAGGGGGCAGGGTGAAAAACTGTTTTTT.

This clone is a singleton in its sample. V and J are TRBV5-1 and TRBJ1-1, with a tentative D call TRBD1 (6 bases). The germline V gene has CDR1 SGHRS and CDR2 YFSETQ. V was cut by 4 bases and J by 1 base, with 11 bases left in between. The CDR3 covers 14 residues. The CDR3 coding sequence is TGCGCCAGCAGCGGCGGGACACAGAACACTGAAGCTTTCTTT. Amino acids: CASSGGTQNTEAFF.